This TCR beta chain was recovered during a study of neurological immune-mediated disorders. Study-level points and caveats: None of the CDR3 amino acid sequences found in expanded clones was shared across subjects. This suggests that the TCR-beta repertoires were private in all groups.

Each CDR3 protein is one row after TCRdb ran MiXCR on the 5' RACE reads. The sample yields about 74,000 distinct CDR3 sequences, roughly 5.6% seen once. CDR3 length: 15 amino acids. The V gene's germline CDR1 is SGHVS and CDR2 FQNEAQ. Trimming cost V 4 bases and J 7 bases, with 20 bases left between them. This clonotype was picked up many times. The target antigen is unknown. This sequence was found in a man between 18 and 35 years old with multiple sclerosis. The J gene is TRBJ2-7, the V gene TRBV7-8, with D possibly called TRBD1 or TRBD2 (5 bases each). The sequenced sample was PBMCs. The CDR3 region is CASSSGRERGQEQYF. The CDR3 nucleotides read TGTGCCAGCAGCTCCGGTCGGGAAAGGGGCCAAGAGCAGTACTTC.